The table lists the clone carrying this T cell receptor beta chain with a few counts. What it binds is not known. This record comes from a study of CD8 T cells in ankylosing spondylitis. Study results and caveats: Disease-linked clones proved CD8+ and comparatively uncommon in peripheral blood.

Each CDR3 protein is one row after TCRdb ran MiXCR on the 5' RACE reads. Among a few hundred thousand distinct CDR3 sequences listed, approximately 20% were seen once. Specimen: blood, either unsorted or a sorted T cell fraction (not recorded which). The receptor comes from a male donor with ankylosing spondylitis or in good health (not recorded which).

As DNA, the CDR3 is TGCGCCAGCAGCTTTCGGGATCCGGGCCAATTAGGGGATACGCAGTATTTT. Its protein is CASSFRDPGQLGDTQYF. The genes are TRBV5-1 and TRBJ2-3, with a weak D call TRBD2 (5 bases). The V gene lost 2 bases and the J gene lost 6 bases, with 22 bases spanning the gap. This CDR3 has 17 amino acids. The V gene's germline CDR1 is SGHRS and CDR2 YFSETQ.